This T cell receptor (beta chain) was sequenced during a study of cytomegalovirus exposure and HLA in healthy donors. In the PCR, 60 Vbeta and 13 Jbeta primers were used. Sequencing used immunoSEQ multiplex PCR; TCRdb keeps in-frame clones, though not all of them. The data show around 200,000 clones, 75% to 85% seen once. The CDR3 totals 15 residues. Germline V gene lookup returns CDR1 LNHDA and CDR2 SQIVND (reference sequence). V shed 3 bases and J 4 bases; nucleotides not matched to a gene: 2. The source of this sequence is a girl aged 2 to 9 in good health and CMV-seropositive. This sequence joins TRBV19 and TRBJ2-1, with 11 bases lining up with TRBD2. Material: PBMCs. Here the CDR3 DNA reads TGTGCCAGTAGTATTAGCGGGGGGGATTACAATGAGCAGTTCTTC. Amino acid sequence: CASSISGGDYNEQFF.